This TCR beta chain was retrieved from a study of OX40 agonist ivuxolimab in advanced cancers. Study overall: Treatment of patients was with ivuxolimab, an agonistic anti-OX40 (CD134) antibody.

The CDR3 has 12 residues. The germline V gene encodes CDR1 MNHNY and CDR2 SVGAGI (reference sequence). V lost 5 bases and J 2 bases, leaving 7 bases between the germline ends. This clone was found once. Antigen: not known. The assay was immunoSEQ multiplex PCR, and TCRdb's table has in-frame clones only and misses some. The repertoire holds 70,000 to 80,000 clones, with over 75% as singletons. Study findings and constraints: Both CD4+ and CD8+ T cell populations in blood had undergone clonal expansion by week 6 at 0.1 to 3.0 mg/kg. The study found that CD8+ T cells averaged more expanded clones than CD4+.

This TCR was recovered from an adult with an advanced solid tumor such as melanoma, head and neck, liver or kidney cancer. The rearrangement joins TRBV6-6 to TRBJ2-7; possible D gene TRBD2, 6 bases. Here the sequenced sample was CD4+ or CD8+ T cells sorted from blood, taken in a trial of the OX40 agonist ivuxolimab. This CDR3 is CASSRGTYEQYF. The CDR3 DNA is TGTGCCAGCAGTCGGGGGACCTACGAGCAGTACTTC.